Below are 17 T cell receptor beta chains sequenced from a single sample in a study of T-cell reconstitution after alpha-beta-depleted transplantation in children (dated by TCRdb to the mid-2010s). Library construction relied on PCR. TCRdb lists the instrument as Illumina HiSeq 2500. Molecular barcoding was employed in the preparation of TCR libraries, with unique molecular identifiers being used to normalize TCRbeta repertoire quantification. TCRdb itself trimmed the public reads at Q25 with fastp, ran MiXCR and retained productive beta chains. Identical CDR3 proteins give one entry, which carries the most common genes and DNA. The sample yields some 500,000 distinct CDR3 sequences; approximately 20% were counted once. The top ten clonotypes cover 3% to 3.5% of the sample. The source was PBMCs from the stem cell graft donor, collected from the stem cell graft. The receptors originated from a human donor who donated a stem cell graft to a child with acute lymphoblastic leukemia.

The chain couples TRBV5-1 to TRBJ2-1; 10 positions match TRBD2. In germline, CDR1 is SGHRS, CDR2 YFSETQ. This CDR3 spans 15 amino acids. The trim removed 2 bases at V and 8 bases at J, leaving 7 bases unmatched. CDR3 residues: CASSLGTSEFDEQFF. CDR3 bases: TGCGCCAGCAGCTTAGGGACTAGCGAATTTGATGAGCAGTTCTTC.

The rearrangement links TRBV27 to TRBJ2-4; 7 bases line up with TRBD1. Germline V gene lookup returns CDR1 MNHEY and CDR2 SMNVEV (reference sequence). Trimming removed 4 bases from V and 3 bases from J; junction bases left unmatched: 3. This CDR3 is 14 amino acids long. The CDR3 sequence: CASSSTGYKNIQYF. The CDR3 bases are TGTGCCAGCAGTTCGACAGGGTACAAAAACATTCAGTACTTC.

This clonotype occurred a few times. The chain combines TRBV6-5 with TRBJ1-6; no clear D gene. V lost 0 bases and J lost 0, with 9 bases in between. This CDR3 is built from 17 residues. CDR1 is MNHEY and CDR2 is SVGAGI in the germline V gene. CDR3 bases: TGTGCCAGCAGTTACTCGGCCGGTAGCTCCTATAATTCACCCCTCCACTTT. It is translated as CASSYSAGSSYNSPLHF.

The gene calls are TRBV12-3 or TRBV12-4 and TRBJ2-7, with a weak D call TRBD1 (6 bases). V shed 3 bases and J shed 3 bases, with 12 bases lying between them. The CDR3 is made up of 14 amino acids. Here the CDR3 reads CASSFRDTVYEQYF. The CDR3 DNA follows: TGTGCCAGCAGTTTTAGGGACACTGTCTACGAGCAGTACTTC.

The CDR3 nucleotides read TGTGCCACCAGCAGCGGTGAGGACACGATCCACGCAGAGGATACGCAGTATTTT. The encoded protein is CATSSGEDTIHAEDTQYF. V and J are TRBV15 and TRBJ2-3, with a weak D call TRBD1 (5 bases). This CDR3 is 18 amino acids long. The V and J ends lost 3 bases and 6 bases respectively, with 25 bases between them. The germline gives CDR1 LNHNV, CDR2 YYDKDF (reference sequence).

This clonotype was picked up a small number of times. This sequence joins TRBV5-1 and TRBJ2-5; D gene unclear. V lost 2 bases and J 2 bases, leaving 10 bases between the germline ends. Germline V lookup: CDR1 SGHRS, CDR2 YFSETQ. The length of the CDR3 is 14 residues. The CDR3 DNA is TGCGCCAGCAGCTTAGAGGCACCACAAGAGACCCAGTACTTC. This gives the protein CASSLEAPQETQYF.

This clonotype has a single count. The chain links TRBV2 to TRBJ2-5; D is possibly TRBD2 (7 bases). This CDR3 has 18 amino acids. Trimming took 5 bases from V and 5 from J, leaving 27 bases between them. Germline CDR1 is SNHLY and CDR2 is FYNNEI. CDR3 protein: CASSLGQSGTGGAETQYF. The CDR3 nucleotides read TGTGCCAGCAGTTTAGGACAGTCCGGGACTGGGGGGGCCGAGACCCAGTACTTC.

The genes are TRBV16 and TRBJ1-1; 7 nucleotides agree with TRBD1. CDR3 length: 15 residues. The ends lost 1 base at V and 6 bases at J; junction bases unmatched: 8. Germline V gives CDR1 KGHSY, CDR2 FQNENV. The CDR3 DNA follows: TGTGCCAGCAGCCAATTCGGGCAGGGGGGCTCTGAAGCTTTCTTT. It encodes CASSQFGQGGSEAFF. Full variable domain (remainder filled in from reference TRBV16 and TRBJ1-1): GEEVAQTPKHLVRGEGQKAKLYCAPIKGHSYVFWYQQVLKNEFKFLISFQNENVFDETGMPKERFSAKCLPNSPCSLEIQATKLEDSAVYFCASSQFGQGGSEAFFGQGTRLTVV.

This clonotype was seen a handful of times. Because it lacks the conserved phenylalanine or tryptophan at the end, this CDR3 is likely a read error. The limits of the CDR3 on the DNA are not certain, so only TCRdb's listed CDR3 is given. The rearrangement uses TRBV2 and TRBJ2-5; TRBD2 was called by the table and not checked on the DNA. 12 amino acids form the CDR3, both terminal residues included. Germline CDR1 SNHLY, CDR2 FYNNEI. CDR3 region: CASSEAPASPRL.

The chain recombines TRBV20-1 with TRBJ2-1; D unclear. CDR3 size: 14 residues. Trimming shortened V by 6 bases and J by 0 bases, and 12 bases separated the two germline ends. Germline V gene sequence: CDR1 DFQATT, CDR2 SNEGSKA (reference sequence). Written as DNA, the CDR3 is TGCAGTGCGGTAGAGAGCATCTCCTACAATGAGCAGTTCTTC. It yields the protein CSAVESISYNEQFF.

The chain carries TRBV5-1 and TRBJ2-6; D uncertain. Germline values: CDR1 SGHRS, CDR2 YFSETQ. Between the trimmed V and J ends, which lost 2 bases and 0 bases, there was a span of 6 bases. The CDR3 runs 15 residues. The CDR3 sequence is CASSFGDSGANVLTF. In nucleotides, the CDR3 is TGCGCCAGCAGCTTTGGTGACTCTGGGGCCAACGTCCTGACTTTC.

This clonotype was detected only a few times. This chain links TRBV20-1 with TRBJ2-1; D not resolved. V dropped 6 bases and J dropped 0 bases, with 15 bases sitting between them. The CDR3 runs to 15 residues. The germline V gene encodes CDR1 DFQATT and CDR2 SNEGSKA (reference sequence). CDR3 sequence (DNA): TGCAGTGCCCCCCCACCCGGCGGCTCCTACAATGAGCAGTTCTTC. It encodes CSAPPPGGSYNEQFF.

This chain joins TRBV10-2 and TRBJ2-7; D is unclear. The CDR3 spans 14 residues. Trimming took 7 bases from V and 0 from J, leaving 13 bases between them. CDR1 WSHSY and CDR2 SAAADI come from the germline V gene. The CDR3 loop is CASTPAAFSYEQYF. The CDR3 region has the DNA TGCGCCAGCACTCCTGCTGCCTTCTCCTACGAGCAGTACTTC.

This clonotype was counted a few times. The V call is TRBV7-9, the J call TRBJ2-1; tentatively, D is TRBD1 (5 bases). The CDR3 consists of 13 residues. Germline CDR1 SEHNR, CDR2 FQNEAQ (reference sequence). V lost 4 bases and J lost 8, with 12 bases in between. The CDR3 loop is CASSSPQGDEQFF. CDR3 coding DNA: TGTGCCAGCAGCTCCCCGCAGGGCGATGAGCAGTTCTTC.

This sequence joins TRBV18 and TRBJ1-2; TRBD1 aligns across 10 bases. Germline lookup yields CDR1 KGHSH and CDR2 LQKENI. V lost 4 bases to trimming and J lost 3 bases; unmatched junction nucleotides: 2. The CDR3 runs 14 residues. In DNA form, the CDR3 reads TGTGCCAGCTCACGGACAGGGGGAGACTATGGCTACACCTTC. This translates into CASSRTGGDYGYTF.

This sequence joins TRBV4-1 and TRBJ1-1; D is undetermined. Looked up from germline, CDR1 is MGHRA and CDR2 is YSYEKL. CDR3 length: 13 residues. Trimming removed 1 base at V and 7 bases at J, with 10 bases between. The CDR3 coding sequence is TGCGCCAGCAGCCAAGTTTCTAGGGATGAAGCTTTCTTT. It yields the protein CASSQVSRDEAFF.

This clonotype was counted ten times or more. The CDR3 spells CASSLAWVSGRGGYNEQFF. CDR3 DNA sequence: TGCGCCAGCAGCTTGGCTTGGGTTAGCGGGAGAGGGGGCTACAATGAGCAGTTCTTC. The chain carries TRBV5-1 and TRBJ2-1, with 9 bases matching TRBD2. CDR3 length equals 19 residues. V lost 0 bases, J lost 3 bases, and 13 bases stayed unmatched. CDR1 and CDR2 (germline): SGHRS, YFSETQ.